The present TCR beta chain was sequenced within a study of blood T cell repertoires in COVID-19. Study in general: COVID-19 samples, acute and convalescent, were from the United States, Italy and Spain.

The assay was immunoSEQ multiplex PCR, and TCRdb's table has in-frame clones only and misses some. Counted here are roughly 100,000 clones, roughly 76% occurring once; the ten biggest clones make up roughly a tenth. The germline gives CDR1 ENHRY, CDR2 SYGVKD. The CDR3 runs to 14 residues. J lost 12 bases, V lost 6 bases, and 14 bases had no gene match. The sequence came from a woman in her seventies with acute or convalescent COVID-19. This chain joins TRBV10-3 and TRBJ2-1, with 7 nucleotides matching TRBD1. Sample: peripheral blood. Here the CDR3 reads CAISIRDREGGQFF. In nucleotides, the CDR3 is TGTGCCATCAGCATACGCGACAGGGAAGGCGGGCAGTTCTTC.